This T cell receptor (beta chain) was captured by sequencing in a study of human T cells and chemical hapten exposure. Looking at the study overall: All patients underwent weekly scalp dosing with diphenylcyclopropenone for the full roughly 23-week study. Findings of the study overall: No alteration of TCRs above 1 in 1000 frequency was seen with DPC sensitization.

This clonotype was detected many times. Its matching antigen is unknown. Time point of the sample: patch test 1, 2 weeks after DPC sensitization. As for treatment: therapeutic diphenylcyclopropenone sensitization with weekly scalp DPC. The CDR3 sequence is 15 residues long. The ends lost 6 bases at V and 0 bases at J; junction bases unmatched: 7. Germline V gene data show CDR1 as SNHLY and CDR2 as FYNNEI. One entry per CDR3 protein, called by TCRdb with MiXCR from the RACE reads. The sample lists 80,000 or so distinct CDR3 sequences, about 10% occurring once. The chain carries TRBV2 and TRBJ1-1, with 7 bases aligning to TRBD1. This sample comprised whole blood, obtained in connection with sensitization to the hapten diphenylcyclopropenone (DPC). This clonotype was sampled from a woman aged 45-65 years with alopecia areata. Some clones in this sample may be carry-over from other donors' samples. The chain's CDR3 is CASSYWTGMNTEAFF. In DNA, the CDR3 is TGTGCCAGCAGCTATTGGACAGGCATGAACACTGAAGCTTTCTTT.